This T cell receptor (beta chain) was identified during a study of blood T cell repertoires in COVID-19. As for the study in general: Donors in the United States, Italy and Spain gave samples during acute or convalescent COVID-19. From T cells, B-cell-depleted T cells, or PBMCs came the material, which was cDNA or gDNA.

Assay used: immunoSEQ multiplex PCR; TCRdb lists only in-frame clones, some missing. The data show roughly 150,000 clones, around four fifths seen once. Specimen: peripheral blood. This receptor was identified in a woman aged 70-85 years who had recovered from COVID-19.

This chain's CDR3 is CASGGTVNEQFF. For the CDR3, the DNA is TGTGCCAGCGGAGGGACCGTCAATGAGCAGTTCTTC. V and J are TRBV7-2 and TRBJ2-1, with D possibly being TRBD2 (6 bases). The germline gives CDR1 SGHTA, CDR2 FQGNSA. With 8 bases removed from V and 6 bases from J, the gap between germline ends came to 11 bases. The CDR3 sequence is 12 residues long. Based on the CDR3 plus reference TRBV7-2 and TRBJ2-1, the full variable domain is GAGVSQSPSNKVTEKGKDVELRCDPISGHTALYWYRQSLGQGLEFLIYFQGNSAPDKSGLPSDRFSAERTGGSVSTLTIQRTQQEDSAVYLCASGGTVNEQFFGPGTRLTVL.